This passage covers 4 T cell receptor beta chains from one sample sequenced in a study of cytomegalovirus exposure and HLA in healthy donors. The PCR employed 60 Vbeta primers together with 13 Jbeta primers. Using immunoSEQ multiplex PCR, the repertoire was profiled, and TCRdb retains in-frame clones only, with some absent. Of 75,000 to 90,000 clones listed, about 80% are singletons. The sample comprised PBMCs. The source of these receptors is a man in his forties or fifties in good health and CMV-seronegative.

This chain links TRBV5-1 with TRBJ2-7; D is possibly TRBD2 (6 bases). Trimming took off 4 bases at V and 4 bases at J, with 6 bases between the two ends. This CDR3 has 11 amino acids. Germline V gene data show CDR1 as SGHRS and CDR2 as YFSETQ. As DNA, the CDR3 is TGCGCCAGCAGCGGGGGGTACGAGCAGTACTTC. As protein: CASSGGYEQYF.

The DNA of the CDR3 is TGCGCCAGCAGCCAAGATCCGAGCGGGGGTCGCGATACGCAGTATTTT. Amino acid sequence: CASSQDPSGGRDTQYF. The chain carries TRBV4-3 and TRBJ2-3; 8 bases are shared with TRBD2. The CDR3 covers 16 residues. The V and J ends lost 0 bases and 6 bases, in that order; junction bases with no gene match: 8. Germline V gives CDR1 LGHNA, CDR2 YSLEER.

This clone was detected only a few times. The rearrangement joins TRBV18 to TRBJ1-1, with D possibly TRBD1 on 5 matching bases. Per the germline V gene, CDR1 is KGHSH and CDR2 is LQKENI. V was trimmed by 3 bases and J by 3 bases, leaving 17 bases between them. The CDR3 runs to 16 residues. CDR3 sequence (DNA): TGTGCCAGCTCACCGGGCTCCAGCCCGGGGGACACTGAAGCTTTCTTT. Translating it yields CASSPGSSPGDTEAFF.

The rearrangement uses TRBV28 and TRBJ2-5, with TRBD2 as a possible D gene (5 bases). The CDR3 is 12 residues long. CDR1 is MDHEN, CDR2 SYDVKM, per germline. V dropped 7 bases and J dropped 5 bases, with 11 bases sitting between them. The CDR3 DNA is TGTGCCAGCACCCGCGAGCGGGAGACCCAGTACTTC. Translation gives CASTRERETQYF. Full variable domain (outside the CDR3, taken from reference TRBV28 and TRBJ2-5): DVKVTQSSRYLVKRTGEKVFLECVQDMDHENMFWYRQDPGLGLRLIYFSYDVKMKEKGDIPEGYSVSREKKERFSLILESASTNQTSMYLCASTRERETQYFGPGTRLLVL.